This TCR beta chain was sequenced in a study of technical replicates of blood from several donors. The V and J ends lost 5 bases and 3 bases, in that order; junction bases with no gene match: 6. Germline V CDR1 and CDR2: SEHNR, FQNEAQ (reference sequence). The CDR3 runs to 15 residues. This table comes from immunoSEQ multiplex PCR, and its TCRdb copy is limited to in-frame clones, with some not included. The data contain 65,000 to 90,000 clones, 85% to 95% of them singletons. Sequencing was performed on T cells isolated from PBMCs. The sequence was obtained from a human donor in good health. The rearrangement links TRBV7-9 to TRBJ2-7; 11 bases line up with TRBD1. CDR3 amino acids: CASSHQGQGDYEQYF. The CDR3 DNA reads TGTGCCAGCAGCCATCAGGGACAGGGGGACTACGAGCAGTACTTC.